This is a list of T cell receptor beta chains from one sample in a study of CD8 T cells in ankylosing spondylitis. In TCRdb, the 5' RACE reads were re-called with MiXCR into one record per CDR3 protein. The sample comprises 50,000 or so distinct CDR3 sequences, 6.5% to 9% of which are singletons, and approximately 8% rests with the top ten. The sequenced sample was blood, either unsorted or a sorted T cell fraction (not recorded which). The receptors derive from a female donor with ankylosing spondylitis or in good health (not recorded which). Both conserved end residues are part of each CDR3. The order of the fields is V gene, J gene, D gene, CDR3 length, clone size, CDR3 DNA, CDR3 protein. The D gene is left open where the match is weak. Expanded clones get a size class; other rows say once, few or many, or leave the size out.

v_call: TRBV5-5; j_call: TRBJ2-6; d_call: .; cdr3_length: 13; clone_size: many; cdr3_nt: TGTGCCTTCGGAGCGGCTGGGGCCAACGTCCTGACTTTC; cdr3_aa: CAFGAAGANVLTF
v_call: TRBV2; j_call: TRBJ2-6; d_call: .; cdr3_length: 15; clone_size: many; cdr3_nt: TGTGCCAGCAGTCCCAGGGGCTCTGGGGCCAACGTCCTGACTTTC; cdr3_aa: CASSPRGSGANVLTF
v_call: TRBV10-3; j_call: TRBJ1-4; d_call: .; cdr3_length: 13; clone_size: many; cdr3_nt: TGTGCCACCAACGTAGCGGGGACCGAAAAACTGTTTTTT; cdr3_aa: CATNVAGTEKLFF
v_call: TRBV29-1; j_call: TRBJ1-1; d_call: .; cdr3_length: 11; clone_size: many; cdr3_nt: TGCAGCGCCCAGACAGGCACTGAAGCTTTCTTT; cdr3_aa: CSAQTGTEAFF
v_call: TRBV20-1; j_call: TRBJ1-4; d_call: TRBD1; cdr3_length: 13; clone_size: many; cdr3_nt: TGCAGTGCAGCGGGACAGCTTAATGAAAAACTGTTTTTT; cdr3_aa: CSAAGQLNEKLFF
v_call: TRBV5-5; j_call: TRBJ2-3; d_call: TRBD2; cdr3_length: 17; clone_size: many; cdr3_nt: TGTGCCAGCAGCTTGGATACTAGCGGGGGACTAGTGGATACGCAGTATTTT; cdr3_aa: CASSLDTSGGLVDTQYF
v_call: TRBV29-1; j_call: TRBJ2-5; d_call: .; cdr3_length: 15; clone_size: many; cdr3_nt: TGCAGCGTTGAATGGGCGAATCGACAAATGGAGACCCAGTACTTC; cdr3_aa: CSVEWANRQMETQYF
v_call: TRBV20-1; j_call: TRBJ2-5; d_call: .; cdr3_length: 15; clone_size: many; cdr3_nt: TGCAGTGCCCCGGCCGTCAGAGGGTACCAAGAGACCCAGTACTTC; cdr3_aa: CSAPAVRGYQETQYF
v_call: TRBV20-1; j_call: TRBJ1-6; d_call: TRBD1; cdr3_length: 14; clone_size: many; cdr3_nt: TGCAGTGCTAGGTCGACAGGGGGAAACTCACCCCTCCACTTT; cdr3_aa: CSARSTGGNSPLHF
v_call: TRBV12-3/TRBV12-4; j_call: TRBJ1-4; d_call: .; cdr3_length: 15; clone_size: many; cdr3_nt: TGTGCCAGCAGTGGGGCTGGGTCCAACAGAGAAAAACTGTTTTTT; cdr3_aa: CASSGAGSNREKLFF
v_call: TRBV18; j_call: TRBJ1-2; d_call: .; cdr3_length: 14; clone_size: many; cdr3_nt: TGTGCCAGCTCACCTTCGTTGGCAGCCAGGGGCTACACCTTC; cdr3_aa: CASSPSLAARGYTF
v_call: TRBV20-1; j_call: TRBJ1-1; d_call: TRBD1; cdr3_length: 14; clone_size: many; cdr3_nt: TGCAGTGCTAGTTACTACAGGGGAGGCACTGAAGCTTTCTTT; cdr3_aa: CSASYYRGGTEAFF
v_call: TRBV5-1; j_call: TRBJ2-3; d_call: .; cdr3_length: 14; clone_size: many; cdr3_nt: TGCGCCAGCAGCTTGGCGCAGAGCACAGATACGCAGTATTTT; cdr3_aa: CASSLAQSTDTQYF
v_call: TRBV20-1; j_call: TRBJ1-6; d_call: .; cdr3_length: 14; clone_size: many; cdr3_nt: TGCAGTGCTAGGGGACCGGGGTCGGGTTCACCCCTCCACTTT; cdr3_aa: CSARGPGSGSPLHF
v_call: TRBV18; j_call: TRBJ1-1; d_call: TRBD1; cdr3_length: 16; clone_size: many; cdr3_nt: TGTGCCAGCTCACGGGTCCAGGGACAGGGGAGGGATGAAGCTTTCTTT; cdr3_aa: CASSRVQGQGRDEAFF
v_call: TRBV20-1; j_call: TRBJ2-1; d_call: TRBD1; cdr3_length: 13; clone_size: many; cdr3_nt: TGCAGTGCTAGAACAGGGGGCTATTATGAGCAGTTCTTC; cdr3_aa: CSARTGGYYEQFF
v_call: TRBV5-1; j_call: TRBJ1-1; d_call: .; cdr3_length: 14; clone_size: many; cdr3_nt: TGCGCCAGCGCGAGGGCAGATCTGAACACTGAAGCTTTCTTT; cdr3_aa: CASARADLNTEAFF
v_call: TRBV3-1; j_call: TRBJ1-6; d_call: TRBD1; cdr3_length: 15; clone_size: many; cdr3_nt: TGTGCCAGCAGCTTAGACAGGGCCAATAATTCACCCCTCCACTTT; cdr3_aa: CASSLDRANNSPLHF
v_call: TRBV20-1; j_call: TRBJ2-7; d_call: TRBD2; cdr3_length: 17; clone_size: many; cdr3_nt: TGCAGTGCTAGCCCCATTCCCGGGACTAGCGGTACCTACGAGCAGTACTTC; cdr3_aa: CSASPIPGTSGTYEQYF
v_call: TRBV12-3/TRBV12-4; j_call: TRBJ1-4; d_call: .; cdr3_length: 15; clone_size: many; cdr3_nt: TGTGCCAGCCGCCCTGGAACGGGGGGAGTCGGAAAACTGTTTTTT; cdr3_aa: CASRPGTGGVGKLFF
v_call: TRBV27; j_call: TRBJ1-1; d_call: .; cdr3_length: 15; clone_size: many; cdr3_nt: TGTGCCAGCAGTTTGGGGCTCAACAGGGCCACTGAAGCTTTCTTT; cdr3_aa: CASSLGLNRATEAFF
v_call: TRBV4-1; j_call: TRBJ1-5; d_call: .; cdr3_length: 16; clone_size: many; cdr3_nt: TGCGCCAGCAGCCAAGGAACGATTCATCCCAATCAGCCCCAGCATTTT; cdr3_aa: CASSQGTIHPNQPQHF
v_call: TRBV30; j_call: TRBJ1-1; d_call: .; cdr3_length: 14; clone_size: many; cdr3_nt: TGTGCCTGGAGTGTACGGCAGATGAACACTGAAGCTTTCTTT; cdr3_aa: CAWSVRQMNTEAFF
v_call: TRBV28; j_call: TRBJ1-4; d_call: TRBD1; cdr3_length: 15; clone_size: many; cdr3_nt: TGTGCCAGCAGTTCGACAGGGGCCGAAAATGAAAAACTGTTTTTT; cdr3_aa: CASSSTGAENEKLFF
v_call: TRBV27; j_call: TRBJ1-4; d_call: .; cdr3_length: 14; clone_size: few; cdr3_nt: TGTGCCAGCAGTTCGGCAGGTGTAAATGAAAAACTGTTTTTT; cdr3_aa: CASSSAGVNEKLFF
v_call: TRBV18; j_call: TRBJ1-5; d_call: .; cdr3_length: 14; clone_size: many; cdr3_nt: TGTGCCAGCTCACCACAAAGGGACAATCAGCCCCAGCATTTT; cdr3_aa: CASSPQRDNQPQHF
v_call: TRBV5-1; j_call: TRBJ1-1; d_call: .; cdr3_length: 13; clone_size: many; cdr3_nt: TGCGCCAGCAGCCTGACAGTGACCACTGAAGCTTTCTTT; cdr3_aa: CASSLTVTTEAFF
v_call: TRBV6-2/TRBV6-3; j_call: TRBJ2-3; d_call: TRBD1; cdr3_length: 14; clone_size: many; cdr3_nt: TGTGCCAGCAGTTCTCCGACAGGGACCTATACGCAGTATTTT; cdr3_aa: CASSSPTGTYTQYF
v_call: TRBV7-2; j_call: TRBJ1-6; d_call: TRBD1; cdr3_length: 18; clone_size: .; cdr3_nt: TGTGCCAGCAGCTTAGGGCTGACAGGGGGCGCATATAATTCACCCCTCCACTTT; cdr3_aa: CASSLGLTGGAYNSPLHF
v_call: TRBV28; j_call: TRBJ1-5; d_call: .; cdr3_length: 16; clone_size: many; cdr3_nt: TGTGCCTCATACACTAAGTTTCGTATAAGGGATCAGCCCCAGCATTTT; cdr3_aa: CASYTKFRIRDQPQHF
v_call: TRBV20-1; j_call: TRBJ2-5; d_call: .; cdr3_length: 10; clone_size: many; cdr3_nt: TGCAGTGCTAATCAGGAGACCCAGTACTTC; cdr3_aa: CSANQETQYF
v_call: TRBV7-8; j_call: TRBJ2-3; d_call: .; cdr3_length: 19; clone_size: many; cdr3_nt: TGTGCCAGCAGCTTAGTAGGGGGGAATAGCGGGTTTCGCACAGATACGCAGTATTTT; cdr3_aa: CASSLVGGNSGFRTDTQYF
v_call: TRBV14; j_call: TRBJ2-3; d_call: .; cdr3_length: 14; clone_size: .; cdr3_nt: TGTGCCAGCAGCCGGCATTTACAAGCAGCTACGCAGTATTTT; cdr3_aa: CASSRHLQAATQYF
v_call: TRBV20-1; j_call: TRBJ1-1; d_call: .; cdr3_length: 19; clone_size: many; cdr3_nt: TGCAGTGCTCCTCTTCTTGATCATGAGCCTAAAGTGGCTGGCACTGAAGCTTTCTTT; cdr3_aa: CSAPLLDHEPKVAGTEAFF
v_call: TRBV11-2; j_call: TRBJ2-3; d_call: TRBD2; cdr3_length: 18; clone_size: few; cdr3_nt: TGTGCCAGCAGCTTAGTCCCGACTAGCGGGGGGTTCCGGGATACGCAGTATTTT; cdr3_aa: CASSLVPTSGGFRDTQYF
v_call: TRBV6-5; j_call: TRBJ1-2; d_call: .; cdr3_length: 15; clone_size: many; cdr3_nt: .; cdr3_aa: CASSYFGPSNYGYTF
v_call: TRBV12-3/TRBV12-4; j_call: TRBJ2-2; d_call: .; cdr3_length: 13; clone_size: many; cdr3_nt: TGTGCCAGCAGTCCCGCGTTCACCGGGGAGCTGTTTTTT; cdr3_aa: CASSPAFTGELFF
v_call: TRBV10-3; j_call: TRBJ2-6; d_call: .; cdr3_length: 17; clone_size: .; cdr3_nt: TGTGCCATCACGAAAGGAAGGCCCAACTCTGGGGCCAACGTCCTGACTTTC; cdr3_aa: CAITKGRPNSGANVLTF
v_call: TRBV6-5; j_call: TRBJ1-1; d_call: .; cdr3_length: 12; clone_size: .; cdr3_nt: TGTGCCAGCAGTTACGAAGGGCTTGAAGCTTTCTTT; cdr3_aa: CASSYEGLEAFF
v_call: TRBV9; j_call: TRBJ1-2; d_call: .; cdr3_length: 12; clone_size: many; cdr3_nt: TGTGCCAGCAGTCGGGATGACTATGGCTACACCTTC; cdr3_aa: CASSRDDYGYTF
v_call: TRBV10-2; j_call: TRBJ1-2; d_call: .; cdr3_length: 14; clone_size: many; cdr3_nt: TGCGCCAGCAGTGACGTCTCAACAGGCTATGGCTACACCTTC; cdr3_aa: CASSDVSTGYGYTF
v_call: TRBV20-1; j_call: TRBJ1-4; d_call: TRBD1; cdr3_length: 14; clone_size: many; cdr3_nt: TGCAGTGGAAAAGGGGGCCAGGCTAATGAAAAACTGTTTTTT; cdr3_aa: CSGKGGQANEKLFF
v_call: TRBV5-1; j_call: TRBJ2-3; d_call: TRBD2; cdr3_length: 17; clone_size: many; cdr3_nt: TGCGCCAGCAGCCCTTCCGGGACTAGCGGTCTCACAGATACGCAGTATTTT; cdr3_aa: CASSPSGTSGLTDTQYF
v_call: TRBV29-1; j_call: TRBJ1-1; d_call: TRBD1; cdr3_length: 14; clone_size: many; cdr3_nt: TGCAGCGTTCCGGGACAGAACCTTAACACTGAAGCTTTCTTT; cdr3_aa: CSVPGQNLNTEAFF
v_call: TRBV20-1; j_call: TRBJ1-4; d_call: .; cdr3_length: 13; clone_size: many; cdr3_nt: TGCAGTATACAGGAGCGGAGGCGTGAAAAACTGTTTTTT; cdr3_aa: CSIQERRREKLFF
v_call: TRBV7-3; j_call: TRBJ1-2; d_call: .; cdr3_length: 15; clone_size: few; cdr3_nt: TGTGCCAGCAGCTTAAACGGGCAGGACGACTATGGCTACACCTTC; cdr3_aa: CASSLNGQDDYGYTF
v_call: TRBV7-2; j_call: TRBJ2-1; d_call: .; cdr3_length: 17; clone_size: many; cdr3_nt: TGTGCCAGCAGCTTATACGGGACCCTAGGGAGCTACAATGAGCAGTTCTTC; cdr3_aa: CASSLYGTLGSYNEQFF
v_call: TRBV12-3/TRBV12-4; j_call: TRBJ1-2; d_call: .; cdr3_length: 12; clone_size: .; cdr3_nt: TGTGCCAGCACCGATAGACAGGCTGGCTACACCTTC; cdr3_aa: CASTDRQAGYTF
v_call: TRBV28; j_call: TRBJ1-4; d_call: .; cdr3_length: 15; clone_size: many; cdr3_nt: TGTGCCAGCAGCCTACCCGGGACAACTAATGAAAAACTGTTTTTT; cdr3_aa: CASSLPGTTNEKLFF
v_call: TRBV5-1; j_call: TRBJ1-5; d_call: .; cdr3_length: 13; clone_size: many; cdr3_nt: TGCGCCAGCAGCTCGGCAGGCAATCAGCCCCAGCATTTT; cdr3_aa: CASSSAGNQPQHF